This is a list of T cell receptor beta chains from one sample in a study of blood T cell repertoires in COVID-19. Profiling relied on immunoSEQ multiplex PCR, and the TCRdb table lists in-frame clones only, not all of them. Counted here are about 140,000 clones, about 82% occurring once; the ten biggest clones make up 8.2%. Material for sequencing was peripheral blood. Every receptor here comes from a woman aged 55-70 years with acute or convalescent COVID-19. CDR3s include the opening cysteine and the closing phenylalanine or tryptophan. The D gene is left open where the match is weak. Size is stated for part of the rows, as once, few or many counts, or as a class when the clone is expanded.

TRBV29-1	TRBJ2-3	NA	NA	CSVVQSSTDTQYF	TGCAGCGTTGTCCAGTCTAGCACAGATACGCAGTATTTT
TRBV2	TRBJ1-4	NA	NA	CATLKSGEEKLFF	TGTGCCACCCTAAAGAGCGGGGAGGAAAAACTGTTTTTT
TRBV14	TRBJ1-1	NA	once	CASSQRVRGGLEAFF	TGTGCCAGCAGCCAGCGAGTCCGGGGGGGTTTGGAAGCTTTCTTT
TRBV20-1	TRBJ1-5	NA	NA	CSASAGEMWGNQPQHF	TGCAGTGCTAGTGCCGGGGAGATGTGGGGCAATCAGCCCCAGCATTTT
TRBV7-7	TRBJ2-2	NA	NA	CASSRDTHTGELFF	TGTGCTAGCAGCCGGGACACCCACACCGGGGAGCTGTTTTTT
TRBV30	TRBJ1-1	NA	NA	CAWNPGKDTEAFF	TGTGCCTGGAACCCAGGGAAAGACACTGAAGCTTTCTTT
TRBV4-3	TRBJ2-1	TRBD2	NA	CASSIQRGREQFF	TGCGCCAGCAGCATCCAGCGGGGCCGAGAGCAGTTCTTC
TRBV7-2	TRBJ2-7	TRBD1	NA	CASSLGTGSWEQYF	TGTGCCAGCAGCTTAGGGACAGGGAGTTGGGAGCAGTACTTC
TRBV27	TRBJ1-1	NA	NA	CASSLWGKGDTEAFF	TGTGCCAGCAGTTTATGGGGAAAGGGAGACACTGAAGCTTTCTTT
TRBV28	TRBJ2-7	TRBD1	once	CASSRDRDGEQYF	TGTGCCAGCAGTCGGGACAGGGATGGCGAGCAGTACTTC
TRBV5-1	TRBJ2-3	NA	once	CASRGRTGADTQYF	TGCGCCAGCAGGGGGCGGACGGGCGCAGATACGCAGTATTTT
TRBV15	TRBJ1-1	NA	NA	CAAGQRISEAFF	TGTGCCGCGGGGCAAAGAATCTCTGAAGCTTTCTTT
TRBV12-3/TRBV12-4	TRBJ1-1	TRBD1	NA	CASNGQGSTEAFF	TGTGCCAGCAACGGACAGGGTAGCACTGAAGCTTTCTTT
TRBV6-5	TRBJ2-1	TRBD1	NA	CASSRDSSYNEQFF	TGTGCCAGCAGTCGGGACAGCTCCTACAATGAGCAGTTCTTC
TRBV6-6	TRBJ1-5	NA	NA	CATQQGRYSNQPQHF	TGTGCCACTCAACAGGGAAGGTATAGCAATCAGCCCCAGCATTTT
TRBV19	TRBJ2-2	NA	NA	CASSAIRESGELFF	TGTGCCAGTTCGGCCATTCGGGAATCCGGGGAGCTGTTTTTT
TRBV30	TRBJ2-7	NA	NA	CAFRTVPTYEQYF	TGTGCCTTCCGGACAGTCCCAACCTACGAGCAGTACTTC
TRBV30	TRBJ1-5	NA	NA	CAWSVRGGSYSNQPQHF	TGTGCCTGGAGTGTACGGGGAGGTTCCTATAGCAATCAGCCCCAGCATTTT
TRBV7-9	TRBJ1-1	NA	NA	CASSFSSRITEAFF	TGTGCCAGCAGCTTTTCATCCAGAATCACTGAAGCTTTCTTT
TRBV5-1	TRBJ2-7	TRBD2	NA	CASSLEGLAYHEQYF	TGCGCCAGCAGCTTGGAGGGACTAGCATACCACGAGCAGTACTTC
TRBV7-9	TRBJ2-1	NA	once	CASSLEGAGANEQFF	TGTGCCAGCAGCTTAGAAGGGGCGGGGGCTAATGAGCAGTTCTTC
TRBV5-1	TRBJ2-1	TRBD1	NA	CASSLQGQGGDNEQFF	TGCGCCAGCAGCCTACAGGGACAGGGAGGAGACAATGAGCAGTTCTTC
TRBV14	TRBJ2-2	NA	NA	CASSFTRAAGELFF	TGTGCCAGCAGCTTCACTAGGGCGGCCGGGGAGCTGTTTTTT
TRBV6-5	TRBJ1-6	TRBD1	NA	CASTRGQENSPLHF	TGTGCCAGCACGAGGGGGCAGGAAAATTCACCCCTCCACTTT
TRBV7-9	TRBJ2-1	NA	NA	CASSSHRVSYNEQFF	TGTGCCAGCAGCTCCCACAGGGTTTCCTACAATGAGCAGTTCTTC
TRBV7-9	TRBJ1-6	NA	once	CASSDLRSSYNSPLHF	TGTGCCAGCAGCGATTTGAGGAGCTCCTATAATTCACCCCTCCACTTT
TRBV19	TRBJ2-7	TRBD1	NA	CASSNYRPGQGLYEQYF	TGTGCCAGTAGTAACTATCGGCCGGGACAGGGGCTCTACGAGCAGTACTTC
TRBV5-8	TRBJ2-2	NA	few	CASSFRGGPNTGELFF	TGTGCCAGCAGCTTTCGCGGGGGCCCGAACACCGGGGAGCTGTTTTTT
TRBV21-1	TRBJ2-7	NA	NA	CASINPGAWEGEQYF	TGTGCCAGCATCAATCCGGGGGCCTGGGAGGGCGAGCAGTACTTC
TRBV28	TRBJ2-7	TRBD1	NA	CASSSSGTGISYEQYF	TGTGCCAGCAGTTCCTCCGGGACAGGCATCTCCTACGAGCAGTACTTC
TRBV5-1	TRBJ2-3	TRBD2	NA	CASSARLAGNMDTQYF	TGCGCCAGCAGCGCCAGACTAGCGGGCAACATGGATACGCAGTATTTT
TRBV6-2/TRBV6-3	TRBJ2-2	NA	NA	CASSYLTGELFF	TGTGCCAGCAGTTATCTCACCGGGGAGCTGTTTTTT
TRBV7-9	TRBJ2-7	TRBD2	NA	CASSALGGGGEQYF	TGTGCCAGCAGCGCTCTGGGCGGGGGGGGCGAGCAGTACTTC
TRBV11-3	TRBJ2-5	TRBD2	NA	CASSYRTSGETQYF	TGTGCCAGCAGCTATCGGACTAGTGGGGAGACCCAGTACTTC
TRBV7-9	TRBJ2-7	TRBD1	NA	CASSLGTGLYEQYF	TGTGCCAGCAGCTTAGGGACAGGGTTGTACGAGCAGTACTTC
TRBV6-5	TRBJ1-5	NA	NA	CASSYSRVDSNQPQHF	TGTGCCAGCAGTTACTCCCGGGTCGATAGCAATCAGCCCCAGCATTTT
TRBV11-2	TRBJ2-3	NA	NA	CASSFPGHTTDTQYF	TGTGCCAGCAGCTTTCCGGGACATACCACAGATACGCAGTATTTT
TRBV30	TRBJ2-3	NA	NA	CARRAQGTQYF	TGTGCACGGAGGGCCCAAGGTACGCAGTATTTT
TRBV7-2	TRBJ2-1	NA	NA	CASSTSTGNEQFF	TGTGCCAGCAGCACCTCGACAGGTAATGAGCAGTTCTTC
TRBV2	TRBJ1-2	NA	NA	CANFGGARETFSNGYTF	TGTGCCAACTTTGGGGGGGCCCGTGAAACATTCTCTAATGGCTACACCTTC
TRBV28	TRBJ2-5	TRBD2	NA	CASSPQTSRNQETQYF	TGTGCCAGCAGTCCACAGACTAGCCGCAACCAAGAGACCCAGTACTTC
TRBV5-4	TRBJ2-7	NA	once	CASSLIGVYSYEQYF	TGTGCCAGCAGCTTAATAGGGGTTTATTCCTACGAGCAGTACTTC
TRBV18	TRBJ2-7	TRBD1	NA	CASSGGQAGTYEQYF	TGTGCCAGCTCAGGGGGACAGGCCGGAACCTACGAGCAGTACTTC
TRBV30	TRBJ1-2	TRBD1	NA	CAWGQGWYGYTF	TGTGCCTGGGGACAGGGATGGTATGGCTACACCTTC
TRBV5-1	TRBJ2-2	NA	few	CASFRGRDTGELFF	TGCGCCAGCTTTAGGGGCCGCGACACCGGGGAGCTGTTTTTT
TRBV27	TRBJ2-1	TRBD2	NA	CASSLSSDWRGVYNEQFF	TGTGCCAGCAGTTTATCCTCAGATTGGCGGGGGGTTTACAATGAGCAGTTCTTC
TRBV11-3	TRBJ2-3	TRBD1	NA	CASSSGTGIEGTDTQYF	TGTGCCAGCAGCTCCGGGACAGGGATTGAGGGCACAGATACGCAGTATTTT
TRBV30	TRBJ1-2	TRBD1	once	CAVRRGTGDGYTF	TGTGCGGTTCGCCGTGGGACAGGGGACGGCTACACCTTC
TRBV28	TRBJ2-7	NA	NA	CASSQLSYEQYF	TGTGCCAGCAGCCAACTTAGCTACGAGCAGTACTTC
TRBV6-5	TRBJ1-4	NA	once	CASTELEKLFF	TGTGCCAGCACCGAGCTAGAAAAACTGTTTTTT
TRBV25-1	TRBJ1-3	NA	NA	CASSGSGSSGNTIYF	TGTGCCAGCAGTGGTTCAGGGTCATCTGGAAACACCATATATTTT
TRBV6-2/TRBV6-3	TRBJ1-1	TRBD1	NA	CASSYSRDRGTEAFF	TGTGCCAGCAGTTACTCGCGCGACAGGGGGACTGAAGCTTTCTTT